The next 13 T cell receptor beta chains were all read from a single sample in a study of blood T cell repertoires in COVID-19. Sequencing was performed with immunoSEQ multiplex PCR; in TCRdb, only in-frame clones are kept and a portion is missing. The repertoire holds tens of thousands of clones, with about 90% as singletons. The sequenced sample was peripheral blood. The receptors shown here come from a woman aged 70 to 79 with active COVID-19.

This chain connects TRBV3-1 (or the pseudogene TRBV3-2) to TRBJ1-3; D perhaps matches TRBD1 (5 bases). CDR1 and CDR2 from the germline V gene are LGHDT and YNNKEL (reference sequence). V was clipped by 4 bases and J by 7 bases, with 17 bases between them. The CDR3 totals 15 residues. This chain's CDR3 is CASSPGGERWNTIYF. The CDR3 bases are TGTGCCAGCAGCCCCGGAGGGGAGAGGTGGAACACCATATATTTT.

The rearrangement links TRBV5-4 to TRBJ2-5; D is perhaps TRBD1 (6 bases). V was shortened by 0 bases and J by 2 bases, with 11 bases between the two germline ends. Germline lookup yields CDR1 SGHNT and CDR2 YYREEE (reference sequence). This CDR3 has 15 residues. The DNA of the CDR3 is TGTGCCAGCAGCTTGGTTACAGGGTCTCAAGAGACCCAGTACTTC. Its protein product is CASSLVTGSQETQYF.

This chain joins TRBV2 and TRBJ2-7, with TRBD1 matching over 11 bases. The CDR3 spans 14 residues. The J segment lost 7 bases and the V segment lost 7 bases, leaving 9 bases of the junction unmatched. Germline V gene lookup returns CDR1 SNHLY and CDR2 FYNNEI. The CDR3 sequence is CASNPGTGGWEQYF. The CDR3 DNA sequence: TGTGCCAGCAACCCCGGGACAGGGGGTTGGGAGCAGTACTTC. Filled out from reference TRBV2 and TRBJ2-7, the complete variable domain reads EPEVTQTPSHQVTQMGQEVILRCVPISNHLYFYWYRQILGQKVEFLVSFYNNEISEKSEIFDDQFSVERPDGSNFTLKIRSTKLEDSAMYFCASNPGTGGWEQYFGPGTRLTVT.

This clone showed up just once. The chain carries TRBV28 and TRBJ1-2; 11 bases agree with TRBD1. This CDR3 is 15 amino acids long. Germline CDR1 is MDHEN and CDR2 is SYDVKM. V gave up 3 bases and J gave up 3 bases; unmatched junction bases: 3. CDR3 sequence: CASSFGQGADYGYTF. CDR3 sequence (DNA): TGTGCCAGCAGTTTCGGACAGGGGGCGGACTATGGCTACACCTTC.

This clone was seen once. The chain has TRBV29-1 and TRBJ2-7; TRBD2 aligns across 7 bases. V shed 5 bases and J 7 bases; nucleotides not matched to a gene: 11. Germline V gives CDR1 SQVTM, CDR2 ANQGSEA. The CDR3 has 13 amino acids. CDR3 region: CSVQASGAGEQYF. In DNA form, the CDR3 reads TGCAGCGTTCAAGCTAGCGGAGCGGGTGAGCAGTACTTC.

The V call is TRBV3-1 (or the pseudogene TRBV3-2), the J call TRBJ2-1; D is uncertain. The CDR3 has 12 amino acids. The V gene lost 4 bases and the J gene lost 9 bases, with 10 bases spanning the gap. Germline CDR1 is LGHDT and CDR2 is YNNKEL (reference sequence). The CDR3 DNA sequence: TGTGCCAGCAGCCTAACTATACGTGAGCAGTTCTTC. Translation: CASSLTIREQFF.

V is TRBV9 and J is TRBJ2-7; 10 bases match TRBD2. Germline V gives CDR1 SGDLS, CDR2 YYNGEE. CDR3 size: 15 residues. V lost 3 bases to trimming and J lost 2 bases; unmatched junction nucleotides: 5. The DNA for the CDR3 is TGTGCCAGCAGCGAGGGACTAGCGCGAACCTACGAGCAGTACTTC. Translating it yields CASSEGLARTYEQYF.

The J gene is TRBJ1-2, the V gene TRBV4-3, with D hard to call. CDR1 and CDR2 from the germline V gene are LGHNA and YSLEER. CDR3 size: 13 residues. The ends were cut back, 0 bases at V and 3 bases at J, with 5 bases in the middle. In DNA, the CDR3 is TGCGCCAGCAGCCAAGAGTCATACTATGGCTACACCTTC. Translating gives CASSQESYYGYTF.

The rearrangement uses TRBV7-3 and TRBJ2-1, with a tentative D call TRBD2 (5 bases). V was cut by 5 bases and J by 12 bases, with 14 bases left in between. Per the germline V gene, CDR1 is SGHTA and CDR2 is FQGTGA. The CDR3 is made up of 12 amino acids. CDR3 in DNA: TGTGCCAGCAGCGGCTCCGGGATGGTGCAGTTCTTC. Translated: CASSGSGMVQFF.

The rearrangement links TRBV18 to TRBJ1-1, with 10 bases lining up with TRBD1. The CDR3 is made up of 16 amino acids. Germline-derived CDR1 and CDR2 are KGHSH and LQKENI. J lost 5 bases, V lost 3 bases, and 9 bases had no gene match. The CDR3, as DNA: TGTGCCAGCTCACCCCCCCTGACAGGGGGCAGGACTGAAGCTTTCTTT. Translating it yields CASSPPLTGGRTEAFF.

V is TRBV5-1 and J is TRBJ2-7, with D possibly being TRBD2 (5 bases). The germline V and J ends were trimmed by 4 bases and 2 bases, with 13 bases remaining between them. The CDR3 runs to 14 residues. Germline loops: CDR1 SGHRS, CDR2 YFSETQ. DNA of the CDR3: TGCGCCAGCAGCCGTTCGAGCGGACCCTACGAGCAGTACTTC. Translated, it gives CASSRSSGPYEQYF.

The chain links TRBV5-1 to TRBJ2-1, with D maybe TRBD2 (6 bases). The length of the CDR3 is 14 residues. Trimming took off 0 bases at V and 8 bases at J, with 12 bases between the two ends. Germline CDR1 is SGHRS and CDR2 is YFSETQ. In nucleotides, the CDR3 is TGCGCCAGCAGCTTGGAAGGGACTTACGATGAGCAGTTCTTC. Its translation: CASSLEGTYDEQFF.

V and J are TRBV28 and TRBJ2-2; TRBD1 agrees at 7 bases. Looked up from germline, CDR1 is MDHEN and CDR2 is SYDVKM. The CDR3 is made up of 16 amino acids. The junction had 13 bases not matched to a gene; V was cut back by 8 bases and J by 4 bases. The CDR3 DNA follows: TGTGCCAGCGGAGAAAACAGGGGCGGTTTCACCGGGGAGCTGTTTTTT. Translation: CASGENRGGFTGELFF.